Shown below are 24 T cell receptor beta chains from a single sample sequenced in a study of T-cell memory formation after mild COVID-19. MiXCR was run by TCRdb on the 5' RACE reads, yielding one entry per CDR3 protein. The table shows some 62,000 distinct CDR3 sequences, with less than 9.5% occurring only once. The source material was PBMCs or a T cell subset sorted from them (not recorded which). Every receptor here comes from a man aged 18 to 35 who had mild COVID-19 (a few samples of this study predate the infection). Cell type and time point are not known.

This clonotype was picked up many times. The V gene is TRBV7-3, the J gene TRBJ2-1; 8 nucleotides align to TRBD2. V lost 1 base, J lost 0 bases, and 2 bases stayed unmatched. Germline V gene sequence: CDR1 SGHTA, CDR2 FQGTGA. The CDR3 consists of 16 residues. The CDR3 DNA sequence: TGTGCCAGCAGCTTAATGGCGGGGGGCTCCTACAATGAGCAGTTCTTC. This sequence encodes CASSLMAGGSYNEQFF. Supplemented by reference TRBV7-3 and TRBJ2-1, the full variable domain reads GAGVSQTPSNKVTEKGKYVELRCDPISGHTALYWYRQSLGQGPEFLIYFQGTGAADDSGLPNDRFFAVRPEGSVSTLKIQRTERGDSAVYLCASSLMAGGSYNEQFFGPGTRLTVL.

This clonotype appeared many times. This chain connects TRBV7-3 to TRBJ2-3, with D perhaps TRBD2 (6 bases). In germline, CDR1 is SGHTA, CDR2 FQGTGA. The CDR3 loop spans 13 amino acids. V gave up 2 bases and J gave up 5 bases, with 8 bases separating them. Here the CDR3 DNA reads TGTGCCAGCAGCTTATGGGGAGGAGATACGCAGTATTTT. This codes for CASSLWGGDTQYF.

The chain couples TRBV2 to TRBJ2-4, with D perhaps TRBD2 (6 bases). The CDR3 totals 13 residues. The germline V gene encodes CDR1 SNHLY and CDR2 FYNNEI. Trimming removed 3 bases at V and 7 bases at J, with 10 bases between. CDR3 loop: CASSEGGGNIQYF. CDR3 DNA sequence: TGTGCCAGCAGTGAGGGGGGTGGCAACATTCAGTACTTC.

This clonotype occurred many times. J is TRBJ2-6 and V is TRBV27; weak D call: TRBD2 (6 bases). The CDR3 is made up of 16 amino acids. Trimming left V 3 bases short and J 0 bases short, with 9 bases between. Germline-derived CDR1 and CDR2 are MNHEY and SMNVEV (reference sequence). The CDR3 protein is CASSLGLYSGANVLTF. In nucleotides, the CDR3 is TGTGCCAGCAGTTTGGGACTGTACTCTGGGGCCAACGTCCTGACTTTC.

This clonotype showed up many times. The CDR3: CASSETGGPQFF. In nucleotides, the CDR3 is TGTGCCAGCAGCGAAACAGGGGGCCCGCAGTTCTTC. The J gene is TRBJ2-1, the V gene TRBV7-2; the match to TRBD1 covers 9 bases. The CDR3 has 12 residues. V shed 5 bases and J 12 bases; nucleotides not matched to a gene: 5. Germline CDR1 reads SGHTA; CDR2 reads FQGNSA.

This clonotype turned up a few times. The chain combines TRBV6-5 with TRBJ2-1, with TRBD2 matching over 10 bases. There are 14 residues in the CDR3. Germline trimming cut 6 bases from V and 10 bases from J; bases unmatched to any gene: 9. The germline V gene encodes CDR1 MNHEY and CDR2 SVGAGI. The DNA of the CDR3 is TGTGCCAGCAGGGGGGCTAGCGGGGGTAGGGAGCAGTTCTTC. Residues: CASRGASGGREQFF.

CDR3 DNA: TGTGCCAGCAACCTCTCCAGGGCCCCGGGCGGTGGCTACACCTTC. Encoded protein: CASNLSRAPGGGYTF. The rearrangement links TRBV7-2 to TRBJ1-2; weak D call: TRBD1 (5 bases). CDR3 length: 15 amino acids. Germline loops: CDR1 SGHTA, CDR2 FQGNSA. V shed 7 bases and J shed 7 bases, with 22 bases lying between them.

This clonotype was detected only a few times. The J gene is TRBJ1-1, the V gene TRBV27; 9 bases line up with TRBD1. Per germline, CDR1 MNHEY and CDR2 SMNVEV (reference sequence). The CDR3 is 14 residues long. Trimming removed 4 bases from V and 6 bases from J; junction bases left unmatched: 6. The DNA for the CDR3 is TGTGCCAGCAGTTGGGGACAGGGTGGGGCTGAAGCTTTCTTT. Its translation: CASSWGQGGAEAFF.

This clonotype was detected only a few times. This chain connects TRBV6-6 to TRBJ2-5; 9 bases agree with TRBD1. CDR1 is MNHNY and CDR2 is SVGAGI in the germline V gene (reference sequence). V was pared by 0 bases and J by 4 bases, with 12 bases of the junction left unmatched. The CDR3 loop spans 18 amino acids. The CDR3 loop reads CASSYSISGQGSLETQYF. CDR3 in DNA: TGTGCCAGCAGTTACTCGATCTCGGGACAGGGCTCGTTAGAGACCCAGTACTTC.

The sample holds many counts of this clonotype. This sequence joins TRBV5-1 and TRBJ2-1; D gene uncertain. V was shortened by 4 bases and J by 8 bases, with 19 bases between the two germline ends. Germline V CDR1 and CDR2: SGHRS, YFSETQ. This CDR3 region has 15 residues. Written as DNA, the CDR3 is TGCGCCAGCAGCGCGGTTGCGGACGTTGGCTATGAGCAGTTCTTC. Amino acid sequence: CASSAVADVGYEQFF.

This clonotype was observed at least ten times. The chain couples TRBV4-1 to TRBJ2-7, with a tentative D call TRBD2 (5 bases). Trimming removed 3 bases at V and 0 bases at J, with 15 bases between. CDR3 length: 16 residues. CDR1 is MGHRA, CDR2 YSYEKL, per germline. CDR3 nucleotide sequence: TGCGCCAGCAGCCACTATCCAGCGGTTCACTCCTACGAGCAGTACTTC. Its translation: CASSHYPAVHSYEQYF.

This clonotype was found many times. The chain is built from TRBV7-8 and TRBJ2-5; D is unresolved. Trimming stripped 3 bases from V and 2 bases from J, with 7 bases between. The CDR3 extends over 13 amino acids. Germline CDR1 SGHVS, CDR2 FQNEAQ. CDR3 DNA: TGTGCCAGCAGCTTTGGCCCACAAGAGACCCAGTACTTC. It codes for CASSFGPQETQYF.

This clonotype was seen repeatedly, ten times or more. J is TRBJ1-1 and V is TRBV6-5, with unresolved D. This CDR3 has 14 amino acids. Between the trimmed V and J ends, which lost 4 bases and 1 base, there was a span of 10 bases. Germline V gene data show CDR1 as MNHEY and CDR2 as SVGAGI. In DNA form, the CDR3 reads TGTGCCAGCAGTTCCAACCGTAGGAACACTGAAGCTTTCTTT. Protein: CASSSNRRNTEAFF.

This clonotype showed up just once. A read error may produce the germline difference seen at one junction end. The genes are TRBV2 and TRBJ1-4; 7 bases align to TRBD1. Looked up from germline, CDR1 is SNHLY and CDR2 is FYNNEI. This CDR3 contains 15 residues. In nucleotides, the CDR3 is TGTGCCGGCAGCCCCCAGGGAGGGGGCGGCGGAAAACTGTTTTTT. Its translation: CAGSPQGGGGGKLFF.

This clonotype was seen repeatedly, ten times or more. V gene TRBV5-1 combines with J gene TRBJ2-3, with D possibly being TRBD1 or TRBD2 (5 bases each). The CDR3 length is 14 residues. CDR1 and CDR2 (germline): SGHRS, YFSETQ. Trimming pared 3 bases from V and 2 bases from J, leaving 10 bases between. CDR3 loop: CASSSGRYTDTQYF. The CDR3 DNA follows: TGCGCCAGCAGCTCGGGACGGTACACAGATACGCAGTATTTT.

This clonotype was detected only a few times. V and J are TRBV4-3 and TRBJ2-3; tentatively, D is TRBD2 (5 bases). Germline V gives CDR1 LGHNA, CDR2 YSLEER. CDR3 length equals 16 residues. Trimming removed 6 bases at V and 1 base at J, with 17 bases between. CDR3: CASSPKGGLRTDTQYF. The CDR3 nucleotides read TGCGCCAGCAGTCCGAAGGGCGGACTTCGCACAGATACGCAGTATTTT.

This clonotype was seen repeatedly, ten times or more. The CDR3 DNA reads as TGTGCCAGCAGCTTAGCTCTAGGGGGTTGGGACCAAGAGACCCAGTACTTC. It is translated as CASSLALGGWDQETQYF. J is TRBJ2-5 and V is TRBV7-2, with D perhaps matching TRBD1 (6 bases). V was clipped by 0 bases and J by 0 bases, with 14 bases between them. Germline CDR1 and CDR2: SGHTA and FQGNSA. This CDR3 spans 17 amino acids.

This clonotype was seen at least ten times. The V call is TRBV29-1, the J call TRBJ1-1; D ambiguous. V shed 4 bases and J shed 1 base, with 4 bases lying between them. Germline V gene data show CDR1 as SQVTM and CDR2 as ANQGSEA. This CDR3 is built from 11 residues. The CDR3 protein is CSVARNTEAFF. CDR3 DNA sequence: TGCAGCGTTGCAAGGAACACTGAAGCTTTCTTT.

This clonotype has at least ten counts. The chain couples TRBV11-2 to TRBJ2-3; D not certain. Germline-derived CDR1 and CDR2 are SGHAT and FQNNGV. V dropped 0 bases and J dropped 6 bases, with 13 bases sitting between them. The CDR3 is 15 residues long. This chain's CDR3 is CASSLDSIQGDTQYF. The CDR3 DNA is TGTGCCAGCAGCTTAGACAGCATACAAGGGGATACGCAGTATTTT.

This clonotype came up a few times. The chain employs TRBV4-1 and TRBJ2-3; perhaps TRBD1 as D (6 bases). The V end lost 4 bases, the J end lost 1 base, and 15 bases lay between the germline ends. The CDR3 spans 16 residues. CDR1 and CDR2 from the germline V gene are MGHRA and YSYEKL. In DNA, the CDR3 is TGCGCCAGCAGCCTGCATCAGGGGCCTGGCACAGATACGCAGTATTTT. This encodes CASSLHQGPGTDTQYF.

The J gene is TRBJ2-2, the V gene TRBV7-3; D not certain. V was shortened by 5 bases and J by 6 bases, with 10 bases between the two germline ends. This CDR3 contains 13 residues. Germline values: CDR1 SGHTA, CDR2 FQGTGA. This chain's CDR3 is CASSLGRPGELFF. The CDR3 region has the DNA TGTGCCAGCAGCCTTGGTCGACCCGGGGAGCTGTTTTTT.

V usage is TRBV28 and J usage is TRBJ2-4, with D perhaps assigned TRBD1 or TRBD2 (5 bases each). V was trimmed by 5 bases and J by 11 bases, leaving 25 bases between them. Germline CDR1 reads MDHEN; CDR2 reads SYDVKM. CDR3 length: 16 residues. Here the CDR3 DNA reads TGTGCCAGCAGTCTCGATCCCGGGACCCAACCCTCGCTTCAGTACTTC. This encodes CASSLDPGTQPSLQYF.

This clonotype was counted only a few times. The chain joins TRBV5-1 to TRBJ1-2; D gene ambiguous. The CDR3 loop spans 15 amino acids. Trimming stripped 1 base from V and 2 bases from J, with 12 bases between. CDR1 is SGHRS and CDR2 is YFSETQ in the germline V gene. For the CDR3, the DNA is TGCGCCAGCAGCTTGTTTTTGGGTTCCAACTATGGCTACACCTTC. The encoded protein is CASSLFLGSNYGYTF.

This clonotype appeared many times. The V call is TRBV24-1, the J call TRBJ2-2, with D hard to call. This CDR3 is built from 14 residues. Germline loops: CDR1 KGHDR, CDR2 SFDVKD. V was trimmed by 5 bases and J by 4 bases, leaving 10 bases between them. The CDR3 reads CATSGGATTGELFF. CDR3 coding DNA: TGTGCCACCAGTGGAGGCGCTACCACCGGGGAGCTGTTTTTT.